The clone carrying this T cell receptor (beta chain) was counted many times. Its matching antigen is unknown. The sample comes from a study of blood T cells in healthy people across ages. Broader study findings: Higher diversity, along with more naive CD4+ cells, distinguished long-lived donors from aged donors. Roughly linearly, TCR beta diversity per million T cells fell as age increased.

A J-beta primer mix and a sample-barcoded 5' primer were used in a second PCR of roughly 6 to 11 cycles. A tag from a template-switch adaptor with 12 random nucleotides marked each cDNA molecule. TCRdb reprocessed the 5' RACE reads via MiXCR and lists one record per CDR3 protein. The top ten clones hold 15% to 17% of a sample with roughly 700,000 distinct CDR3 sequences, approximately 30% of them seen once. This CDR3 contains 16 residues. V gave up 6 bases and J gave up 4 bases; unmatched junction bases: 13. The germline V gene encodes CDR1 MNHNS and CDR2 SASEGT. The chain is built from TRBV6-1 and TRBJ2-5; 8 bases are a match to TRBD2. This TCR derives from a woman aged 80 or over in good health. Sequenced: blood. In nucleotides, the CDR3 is TGTGCCAGCAGCGAGAGTAACGGGGGGGCCGGAGAGACCCAGTACTTC. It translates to CASSESNGGAGETQYF.